This is a list of T cell receptor beta chains from one sample in a study of blood T cell repertoires in COVID-19. Sequencing used immunoSEQ multiplex PCR; TCRdb keeps in-frame clones, though not all of them. Among 85,000 to 110,000 clones listed, about 90% were seen once. Sequencing was performed on peripheral blood. The receptors stem from a man between 45 and 60 years old in a cohort sampled during active COVID-19. Both conserved end residues are part of each CDR3. Each record gives: V gene, J gene, clone size, D gene, CDR3 protein, CDR3 DNA. D genes are given only for firm matches. Clone size is shown for a subset of rows, as once, few, many or a class of expanded clone.

TRBV7-2	TRBJ2-1	-	-	CASSSRVSSYNEQFF	TGTGCCAGCAGCTCCAGGGTAAGCTCCTACAATGAGCAGTTCTTC
TRBV6-5	TRBJ1-3	-	TRBD1	CASRPGGNSGNTIYF	TGTGCCAGCAGACCAGGGGGGAACTCTGGAAACACCATATATTTT
TRBV5-1	TRBJ2-4	-	TRBD2	CASSLAAGGPGPQYF	TGCGCCAGCAGCTTGGCAGCGGGGGGGCCGGGGCCCCAGTACTTC
TRBV7-3	TRBJ2-3	-	TRBD1	CASSLTGDRVTDTQYF	TGTGCCAGCAGCTTAACGGGGGACAGGGTCACAGATACGCAGTATTTT
TRBV4-2	TRBJ1-6	-	-	CASSQDSGGASNSPLHF	TGTGCCAGCAGCCAAGATTCCGGGGGTGCGAGCAATTCACCCCTCCACTTT
TRBV19	TRBJ1-5	once	TRBD1	CASFAGTASNQPQHF	TGTGCCAGTTTCGCCGGGACAGCTTCTAATCAGCCCCAGCATTTT
TRBV5-1	TRBJ2-2	-	TRBD1	CASSYTQPRGTGELFF	TGCGCCAGCAGCTATACCCAGCCCAGGGGGACCGGGGAGCTGTTTTTT
TRBV7-8	TRBJ2-1	-	TRBD2	CASSYQSGVNYNEQFF	TGTGCCAGCAGCTACCAGAGCGGGGTTAACTACAATGAGCAGTTCTTC
TRBV6-5	TRBJ2-3	-	TRBD1	CASSLDRDSTDTQYF	TGTGCCAGCAGTCTAGACAGGGATAGCACAGATACGCAGTATTTT
TRBV5-1	TRBJ1-6	-	-	CASSLAPQDRPSPLHF	TGCGCCAGCAGCTTGGCCCCACAGGACAGACCTTCACCCCTCCACTTT
TRBV3-1/TRBV3-2	TRBJ2-1	-	TRBD2	CASSPGGDEQFF	TGTGCCAGCAGCCCGGGGGGGGATGAGCAGTTCTTC
TRBV5-5	TRBJ2-5	-	TRBD2	CASSLRWTSGETQYF	TGTGCCAGCAGCTTGCGATGGACTAGCGGGGAGACCCAGTACTTC
TRBV11-3	TRBJ2-4	once	TRBD2	CASSPGGGIAKNIQYF	TGTGCCAGCAGTCCGGGAGGGGGAATAGCCAAAAACATTCAGTACTTC
TRBV19	TRBJ2-1	-	-	CASSLSFQGGGYNEQFF	TGTGCCAGTAGCCTTAGCTTTCAAGGGGGTGGGTACAATGAGCAGTTCTTC
TRBV6-1	TRBJ2-7	few	-	CASSEYEASYEQYF	TGTGCCAGCAGTGAATATGAGGCGTCCTACGAGCAGTACTTC
TRBV12-3/TRBV12-4	TRBJ1-2	-	-	CASSPDSNGYTF	TGTGCCAGCAGCCCGGACTCAAATGGCTACACCTTC
TRBV6-4	TRBJ1-6	-	-	CASQLDSSYNSPLHF	TGTGCCAGTCAACTCGACAGCTCCTATAATTCACCCCTCCACTTT
TRBV5-4	TRBJ2-2	-	TRBD2	CASSLSGVITGELFF	TGTGCCAGCAGCCTCAGCGGGGTGATCACCGGGGAGCTGTTTTTT
TRBV10-1	TRBJ2-1	-	TRBD1	CASRLPTGPNRGLRNEQFF	TGCGCCAGCAGACTTCCGACGGGCCCTAACAGGGGGCTTCGGAATGAGCAGTTCTTC
TRBV21-1	TRBJ1-6	-	-	CARRVLLSYNSPLHF	TGTGCCAGACGGGTACTCCTCTCCTATAATTCACCCCTCCACTTT
TRBV19	TRBJ1-5	-	TRBD1	CAIRPTGTSNQPQHF	TGTGCCATCCGTCCGACAGGGACGAGCAATCAGCCCCAGCATTTT
TRBV14	TRBJ2-3	-	-	CASSQGAALDTQYF	TGTGCCAGCAGCCAGGGGGCAGCTCTCGATACGCAGTATTTT
TRBV5-1	TRBJ1-6	few	-	CASSLGERLANSPLHF	TGCGCCAGCAGCTTGGGGGAGCGCCTTGCGAATTCACCCCTCCACTTT
TRBV7-9	TRBJ2-7	-	TRBD1	CASSLGRTGDYEQYF	TGTGCCAGCAGCTTAGGGAGGACAGGAGACTACGAGCAGTACTTC
TRBV18	TRBJ2-7	once	TRBD2	CASSPPGLAGGRDEQYF	TGTGCCAGCTCACCTCCAGGACTAGCGGGGGGCCGGGACGAGCAGTACTTC
TRBV6-2/TRBV6-3	TRBJ1-2	-	TRBD1	CASSRARTGLDYGYTF	TGTGCCAGCAGTCGGGCGAGGACAGGGTTGGACTATGGCTACACCTTC